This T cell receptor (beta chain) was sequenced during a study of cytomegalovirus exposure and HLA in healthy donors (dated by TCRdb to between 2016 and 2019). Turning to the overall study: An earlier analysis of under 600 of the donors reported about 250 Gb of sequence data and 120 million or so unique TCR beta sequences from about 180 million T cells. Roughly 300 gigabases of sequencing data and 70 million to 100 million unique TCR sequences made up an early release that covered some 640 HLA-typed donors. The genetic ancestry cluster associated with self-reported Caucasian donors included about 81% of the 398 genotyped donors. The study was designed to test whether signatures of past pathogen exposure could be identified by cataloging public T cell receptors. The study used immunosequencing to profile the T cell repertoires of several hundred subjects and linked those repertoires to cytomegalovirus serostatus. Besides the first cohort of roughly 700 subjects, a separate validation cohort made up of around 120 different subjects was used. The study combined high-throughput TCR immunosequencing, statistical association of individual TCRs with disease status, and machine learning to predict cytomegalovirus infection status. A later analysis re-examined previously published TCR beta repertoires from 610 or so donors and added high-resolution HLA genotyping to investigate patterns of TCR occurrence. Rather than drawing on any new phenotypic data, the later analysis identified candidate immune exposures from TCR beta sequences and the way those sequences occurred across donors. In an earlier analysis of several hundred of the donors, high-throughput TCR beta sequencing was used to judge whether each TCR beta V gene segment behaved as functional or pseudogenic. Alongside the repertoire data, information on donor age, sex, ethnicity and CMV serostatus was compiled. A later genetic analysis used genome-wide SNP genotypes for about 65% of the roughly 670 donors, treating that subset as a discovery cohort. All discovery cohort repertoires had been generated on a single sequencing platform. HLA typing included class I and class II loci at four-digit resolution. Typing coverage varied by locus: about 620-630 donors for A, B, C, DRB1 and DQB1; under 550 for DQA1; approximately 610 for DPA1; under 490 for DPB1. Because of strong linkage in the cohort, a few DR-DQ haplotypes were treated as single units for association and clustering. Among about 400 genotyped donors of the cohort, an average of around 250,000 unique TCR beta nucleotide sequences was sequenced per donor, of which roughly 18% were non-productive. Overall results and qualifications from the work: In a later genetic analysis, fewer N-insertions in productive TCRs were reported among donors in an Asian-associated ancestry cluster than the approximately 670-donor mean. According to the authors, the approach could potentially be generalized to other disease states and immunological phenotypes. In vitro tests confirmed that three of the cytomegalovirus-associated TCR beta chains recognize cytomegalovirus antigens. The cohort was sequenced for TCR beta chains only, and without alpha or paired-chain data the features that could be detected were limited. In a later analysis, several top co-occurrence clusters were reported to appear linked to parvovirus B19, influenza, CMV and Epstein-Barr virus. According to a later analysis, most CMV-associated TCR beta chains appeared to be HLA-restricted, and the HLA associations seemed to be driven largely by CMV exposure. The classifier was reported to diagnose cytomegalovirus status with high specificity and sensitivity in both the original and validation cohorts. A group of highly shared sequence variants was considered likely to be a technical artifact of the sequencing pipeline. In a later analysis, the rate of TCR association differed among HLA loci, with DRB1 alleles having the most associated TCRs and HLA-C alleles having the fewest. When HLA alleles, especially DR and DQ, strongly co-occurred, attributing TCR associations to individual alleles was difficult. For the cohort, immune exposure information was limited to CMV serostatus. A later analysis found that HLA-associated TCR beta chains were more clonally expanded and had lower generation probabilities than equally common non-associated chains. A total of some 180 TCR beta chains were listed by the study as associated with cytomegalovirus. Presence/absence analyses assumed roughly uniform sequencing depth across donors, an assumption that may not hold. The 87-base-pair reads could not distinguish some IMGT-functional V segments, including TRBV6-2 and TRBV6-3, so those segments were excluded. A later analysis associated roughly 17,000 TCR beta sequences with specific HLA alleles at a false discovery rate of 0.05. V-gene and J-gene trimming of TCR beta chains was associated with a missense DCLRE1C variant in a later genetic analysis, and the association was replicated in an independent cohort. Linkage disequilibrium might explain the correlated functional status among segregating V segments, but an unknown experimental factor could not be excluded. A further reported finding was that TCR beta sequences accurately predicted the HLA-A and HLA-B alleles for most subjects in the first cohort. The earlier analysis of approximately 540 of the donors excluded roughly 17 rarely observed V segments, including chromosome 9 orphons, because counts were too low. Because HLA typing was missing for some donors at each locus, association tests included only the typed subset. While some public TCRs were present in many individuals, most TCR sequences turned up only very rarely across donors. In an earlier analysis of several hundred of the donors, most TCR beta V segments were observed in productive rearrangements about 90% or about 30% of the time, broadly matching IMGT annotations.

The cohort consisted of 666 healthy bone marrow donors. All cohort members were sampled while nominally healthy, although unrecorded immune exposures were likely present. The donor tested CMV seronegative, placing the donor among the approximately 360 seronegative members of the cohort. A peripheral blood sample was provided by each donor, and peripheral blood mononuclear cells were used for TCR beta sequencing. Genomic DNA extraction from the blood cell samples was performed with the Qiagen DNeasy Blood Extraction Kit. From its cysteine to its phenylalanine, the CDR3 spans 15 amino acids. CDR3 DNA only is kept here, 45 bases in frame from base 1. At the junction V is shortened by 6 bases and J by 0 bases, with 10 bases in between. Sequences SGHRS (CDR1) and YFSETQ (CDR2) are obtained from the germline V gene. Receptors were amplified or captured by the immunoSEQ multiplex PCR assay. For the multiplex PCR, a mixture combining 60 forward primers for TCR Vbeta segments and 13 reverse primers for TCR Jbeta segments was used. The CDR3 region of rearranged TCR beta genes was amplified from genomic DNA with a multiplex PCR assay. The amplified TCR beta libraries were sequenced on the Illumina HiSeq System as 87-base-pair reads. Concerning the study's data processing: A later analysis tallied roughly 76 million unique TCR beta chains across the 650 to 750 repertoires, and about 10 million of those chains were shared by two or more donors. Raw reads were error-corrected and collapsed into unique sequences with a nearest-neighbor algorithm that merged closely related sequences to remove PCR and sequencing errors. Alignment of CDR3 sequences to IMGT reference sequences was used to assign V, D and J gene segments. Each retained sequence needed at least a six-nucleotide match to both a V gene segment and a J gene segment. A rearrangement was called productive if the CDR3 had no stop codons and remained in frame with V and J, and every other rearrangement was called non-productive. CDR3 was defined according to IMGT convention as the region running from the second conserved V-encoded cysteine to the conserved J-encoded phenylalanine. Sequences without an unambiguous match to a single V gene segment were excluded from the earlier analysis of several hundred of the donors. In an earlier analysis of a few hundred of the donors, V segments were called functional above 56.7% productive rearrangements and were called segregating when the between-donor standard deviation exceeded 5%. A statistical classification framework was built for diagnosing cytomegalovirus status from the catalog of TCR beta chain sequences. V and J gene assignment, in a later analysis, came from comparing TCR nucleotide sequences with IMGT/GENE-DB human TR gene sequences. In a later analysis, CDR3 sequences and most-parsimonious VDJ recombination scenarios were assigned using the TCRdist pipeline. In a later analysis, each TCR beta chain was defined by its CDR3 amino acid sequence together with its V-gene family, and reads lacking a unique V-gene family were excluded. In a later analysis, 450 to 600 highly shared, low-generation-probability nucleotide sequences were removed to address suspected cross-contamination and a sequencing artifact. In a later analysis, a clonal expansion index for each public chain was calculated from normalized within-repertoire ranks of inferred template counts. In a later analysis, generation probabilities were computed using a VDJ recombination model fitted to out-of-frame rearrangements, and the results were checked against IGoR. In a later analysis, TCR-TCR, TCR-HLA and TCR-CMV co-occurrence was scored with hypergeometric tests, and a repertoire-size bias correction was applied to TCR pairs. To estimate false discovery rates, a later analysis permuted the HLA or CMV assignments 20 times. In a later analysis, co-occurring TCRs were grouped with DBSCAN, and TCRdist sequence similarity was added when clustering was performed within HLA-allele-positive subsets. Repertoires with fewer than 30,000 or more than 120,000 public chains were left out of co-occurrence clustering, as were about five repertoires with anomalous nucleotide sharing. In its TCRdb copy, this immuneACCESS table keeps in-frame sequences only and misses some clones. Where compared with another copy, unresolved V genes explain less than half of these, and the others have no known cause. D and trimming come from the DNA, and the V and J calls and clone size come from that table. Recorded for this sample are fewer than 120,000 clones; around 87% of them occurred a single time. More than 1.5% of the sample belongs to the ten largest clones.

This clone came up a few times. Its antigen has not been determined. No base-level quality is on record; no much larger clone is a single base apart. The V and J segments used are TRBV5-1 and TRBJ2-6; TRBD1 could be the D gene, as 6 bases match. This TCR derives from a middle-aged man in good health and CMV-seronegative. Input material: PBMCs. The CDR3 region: CASTQGRSGANVLTF. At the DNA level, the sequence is TGCGCCAGCACACAGGGTCGCTCTGGGGCCAACGTCCTGACTTTC.